What follows are 9 T cell receptor beta chains derived from one specimen sequenced in a study of T-cell memory formation after mild COVID-19. TCRdb re-derived calls from the 5' RACE reads in MiXCR, one entry per CDR3 protein. The repertoire consists of under 300,000 distinct CDR3 sequences, with 16% occurring once and the leading ten covering 3.5%. The sample consisted of PBMCs or a T cell subset sorted from them (not recorded which). Every receptor here comes from a man aged 18 to 35 who had mild COVID-19 (a few samples of this study predate the infection). Cell type and time point are not known.

This clonotype occurred a few times. The chain employs TRBV5-1 and TRBJ1-6; D is undetermined. Germline V gene lookup returns CDR1 SGHRS and CDR2 YFSETQ. CDR3 size: 17 residues. Trimming left V 6 bases short and J 0 bases short, with 16 bases between. CDR3 sequence: CASTTGPRSSYNSPLHF. The CDR3 DNA follows: TGCGCCAGCACCACTGGTCCCAGGAGCTCCTATAATTCACCCCTCCACTTT.

This clonotype was counted only a few times. Here the CDR3 reads CASSEGLSGLGEQFF. The CDR3 region has the DNA TGTGCCAGCAGTGAGGGACTCAGTGGATTGGGGGAGCAGTTCTTC. The chain couples TRBV25-1 to TRBJ2-1, with D tentatively TRBD2 (6 bases). Trimming took off 3 bases at V and 10 bases at J, with 19 bases between the two ends. Germline V lookup: CDR1 MGHDK, CDR2 SYGVNS. The CDR3 totals 15 residues.

The rearrangement joins TRBV6-5 to TRBJ1-5; 7 positions match TRBD1. J lost 2 bases, V lost 6 bases, and 7 bases had no gene match. The CDR3 contains 15 residues. Germline V gene lookup returns CDR1 MNHEY and CDR2 SVGAGI. The CDR3 DNA is TGTGCCAGCAGCCGCGGACAGGCCGGCAATCAGCCCCAGCATTTT. Encoded protein: CASSRGQAGNQPQHF.

This clonotype was seen more than once but under ten times. The rearrangement links TRBV4-1 to TRBJ1-1; 7 nucleotides line up with TRBD1. Germline V CDR1 and CDR2: MGHRA, YSYEKL. Trimming took 0 bases from V and 7 from J; bases not matched to a gene: 8. The CDR3 length is 15 residues. The CDR3 DNA reads TGCGCCAGCAGCCAAGAAGTACAGGGGAAGGGTGAAGCTTTCTTT. As protein: CASSQEVQGKGEAFF.

The V call is TRBV5-1, the J call TRBJ2-2; D unresolved. Trimming pared 5 bases from V and 3 bases from J, leaving 8 bases between. Germline assignment: CDR1 SGHRS and CDR2 YFSETQ. The length of the CDR3 is 13 residues. The DNA for the CDR3 is TGCGCCAGCAGGCTAACAGACACCGGGGAGCTGTTTTTT. Its translation is CASRLTDTGELFF.

The chain carries TRBV9 and TRBJ2-6, with unresolved D. The CDR3 length is 15 residues. In germline, CDR1 is SGDLS, CDR2 YYNGEE. V lost 0 bases to trimming and J lost 13 bases, with 17 bases between them. CDR3 coding DNA: TGTGCCAGCAGCGTAGCTACGGAATACGCCTGGGTCCTGACTTTC. Translated, it gives CASSVATEYAWVLTF.

This clonotype has a handful of counts. CDR3 residues: CASSLVPRKETQYF. DNA of the CDR3: TGCGCCAGCAGCTTGGTTCCCAGAAAAGAGACCCAGTACTTC. The chain combines TRBV5-1 with TRBJ2-5; D remains unclear. This CDR3 has 14 amino acids. Germline loops: CDR1 SGHRS, CDR2 YFSETQ. Trimming took 0 bases from V and 3 from J, leaving 9 bases between them.

This clonotype occurred many times. The chain recombines TRBV5-1 with TRBJ1-1; no firm D call. Germline V lookup: CDR1 SGHRS, CDR2 YFSETQ. This CDR3 comprises 11 residues. V dropped 9 bases and J dropped 8 bases, with 14 bases sitting between them. The CDR3 region has the DNA TGCGCCAACCTGGAGGCAGACGAAGCTTTCTTT. Its protein is CANLEADEAFF.

The rearrangement joins TRBV5-1 to TRBJ2-5; weak D call: TRBD1 (6 bases). Germline loops: CDR1 SGHRS, CDR2 YFSETQ. V was clipped by 4 bases and J by 7 bases, with 20 bases between them. The CDR3 totals 15 residues. CDR3 protein: CASSAGTGQGGTQYF. CDR3 sequence (DNA): TGCGCCAGCAGCGCAGGAACGGGACAAGGTGGGACCCAGTACTTC. Full variable domain (remainder filled in from reference TRBV5-1 and TRBJ2-5): KAGVTQTPRYLIKTRGQQVTLSCSPISGHRSVSWYQQTPGQGLQFLFEYFSETQRNKGNFPGRFSGRQFSNSRSEMNVSTLELGDSALYLCASSAGTGQGGTQYFGPGTRLLVL.